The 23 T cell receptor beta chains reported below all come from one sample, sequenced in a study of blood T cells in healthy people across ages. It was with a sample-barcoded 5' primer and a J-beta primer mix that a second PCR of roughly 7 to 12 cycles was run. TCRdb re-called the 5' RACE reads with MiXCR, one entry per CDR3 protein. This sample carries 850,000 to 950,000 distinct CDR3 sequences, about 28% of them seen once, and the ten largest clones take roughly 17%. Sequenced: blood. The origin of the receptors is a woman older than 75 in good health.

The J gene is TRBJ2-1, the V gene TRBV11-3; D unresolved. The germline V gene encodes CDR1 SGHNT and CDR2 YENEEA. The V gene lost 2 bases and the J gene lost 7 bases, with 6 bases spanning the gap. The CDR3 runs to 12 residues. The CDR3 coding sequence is TGTGCCAGCAGCTTACACCCGAATGAGCAGTTCTTC. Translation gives CASSLHPNEQFF.

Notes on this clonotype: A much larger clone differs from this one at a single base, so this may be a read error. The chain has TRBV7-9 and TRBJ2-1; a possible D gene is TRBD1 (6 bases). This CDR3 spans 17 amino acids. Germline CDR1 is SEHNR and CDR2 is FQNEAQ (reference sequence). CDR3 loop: CASSSLGRGSSYNEHFF. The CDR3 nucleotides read TGTGCCAGCAGCTCCCTGGGAAGGGGGAGCTCCTACAATGAGCACTTCTTC.

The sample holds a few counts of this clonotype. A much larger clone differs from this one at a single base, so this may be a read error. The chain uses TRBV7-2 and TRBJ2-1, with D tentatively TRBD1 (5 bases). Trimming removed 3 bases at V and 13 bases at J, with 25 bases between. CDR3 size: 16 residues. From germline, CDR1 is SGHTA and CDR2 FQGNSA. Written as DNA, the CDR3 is TGTGCCAGCAGCTTGCAGTCAAGACAGCGAAAAGAGACCCAGTTCTTC. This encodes CASSLQSRQRKETQFF.

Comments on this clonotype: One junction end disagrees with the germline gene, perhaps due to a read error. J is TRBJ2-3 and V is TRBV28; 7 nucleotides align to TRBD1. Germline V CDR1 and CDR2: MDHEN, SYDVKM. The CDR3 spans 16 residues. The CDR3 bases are TGTGCCGGCAGCTCTTCGACAGGGTGGAGCACAGATACGCAGTATTTT. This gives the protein CAGSSSTGWSTDTQYF.

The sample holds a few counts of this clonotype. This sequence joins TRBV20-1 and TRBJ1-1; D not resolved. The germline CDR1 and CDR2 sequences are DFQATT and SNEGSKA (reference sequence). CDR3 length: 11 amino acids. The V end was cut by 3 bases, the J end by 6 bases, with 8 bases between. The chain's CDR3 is CSARPKAEAFF. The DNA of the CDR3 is TGCAGTGCTAGGCCTAAGGCTGAAGCTTTCTTT.

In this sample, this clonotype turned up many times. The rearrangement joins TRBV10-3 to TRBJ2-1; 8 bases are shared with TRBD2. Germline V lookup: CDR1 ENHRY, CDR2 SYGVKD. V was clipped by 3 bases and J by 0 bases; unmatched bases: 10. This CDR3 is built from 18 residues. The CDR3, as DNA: TGTGCCATCAGTGACTTCGTCACTCTAGCGGGCTCCTACAATGAGCAGTTCTTC. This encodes CAISDFVTLAGSYNEQFF.

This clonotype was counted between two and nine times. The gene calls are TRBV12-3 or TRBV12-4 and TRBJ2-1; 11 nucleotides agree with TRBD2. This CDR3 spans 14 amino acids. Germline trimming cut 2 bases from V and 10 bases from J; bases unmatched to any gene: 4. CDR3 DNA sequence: TGTGCCAGCAGTTTATCACTAGCGGGGGAGGAGCAGTTCTTC. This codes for CASSLSLAGEEQFF.

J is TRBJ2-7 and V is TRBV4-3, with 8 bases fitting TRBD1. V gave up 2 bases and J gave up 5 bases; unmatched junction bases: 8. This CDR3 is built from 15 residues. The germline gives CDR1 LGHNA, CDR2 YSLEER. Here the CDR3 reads CASSQTDRGGDEQYF. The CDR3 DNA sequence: TGCGCCAGCAGCCAAACAGACAGGGGAGGCGACGAGCAGTACTTC.

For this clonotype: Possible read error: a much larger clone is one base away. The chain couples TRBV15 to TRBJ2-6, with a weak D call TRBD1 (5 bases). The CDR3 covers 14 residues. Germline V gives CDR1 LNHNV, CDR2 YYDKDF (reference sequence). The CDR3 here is CATSWSSGANVRTF. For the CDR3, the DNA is TGTGCCACCAGCTGGAGCTCTGGGGCCAACGTCCGGACTTTC.

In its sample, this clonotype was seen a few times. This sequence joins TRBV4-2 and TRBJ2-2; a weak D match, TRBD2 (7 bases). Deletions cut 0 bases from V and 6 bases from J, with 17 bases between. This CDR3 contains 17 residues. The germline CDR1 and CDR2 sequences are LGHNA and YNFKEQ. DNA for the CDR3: TGTGCCAGCAGCCAAGAAGCCCGGGGGGCCCCCCCCGGGGAGCTGTTTTTT. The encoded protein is CASSQEARGAPPGELFF.

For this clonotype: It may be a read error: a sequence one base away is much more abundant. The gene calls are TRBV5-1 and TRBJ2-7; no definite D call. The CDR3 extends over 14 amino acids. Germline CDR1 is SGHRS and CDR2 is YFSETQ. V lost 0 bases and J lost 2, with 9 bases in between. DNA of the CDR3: TGCGCCAGCAGCTTGGAGGTTCTCCCCTACGAGCAGTACTTC. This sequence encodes CASSLEVLPYEQYF.

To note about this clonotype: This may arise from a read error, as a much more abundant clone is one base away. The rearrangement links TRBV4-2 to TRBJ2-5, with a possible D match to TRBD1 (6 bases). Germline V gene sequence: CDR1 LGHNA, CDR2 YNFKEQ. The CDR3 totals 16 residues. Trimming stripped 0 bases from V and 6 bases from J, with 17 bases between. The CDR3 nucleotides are TGTGCCAGCAGCCAAGAAGGCATAGGGGGAAGGAAGACCCAGTACTTC. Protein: CASSQEGIGGRKTQYF.

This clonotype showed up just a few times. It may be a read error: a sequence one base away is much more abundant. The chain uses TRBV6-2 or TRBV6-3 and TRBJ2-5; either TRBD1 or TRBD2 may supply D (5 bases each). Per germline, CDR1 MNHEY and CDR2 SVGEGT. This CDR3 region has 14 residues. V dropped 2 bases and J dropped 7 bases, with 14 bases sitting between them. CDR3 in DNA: TGTGCCAGCAGTTACGGGGGACCCCGTCGGACCCAGTACTTC. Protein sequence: CASSYGGPRRTQYF.

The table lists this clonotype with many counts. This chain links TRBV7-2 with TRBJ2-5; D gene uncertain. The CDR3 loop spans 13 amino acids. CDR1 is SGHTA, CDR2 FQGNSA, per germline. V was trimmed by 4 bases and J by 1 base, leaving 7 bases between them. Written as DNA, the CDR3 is TGTGCCAGCAGCTCCCAGCCCCAAGAGACCCAGTACTTC. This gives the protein CASSSQPQETQYF.

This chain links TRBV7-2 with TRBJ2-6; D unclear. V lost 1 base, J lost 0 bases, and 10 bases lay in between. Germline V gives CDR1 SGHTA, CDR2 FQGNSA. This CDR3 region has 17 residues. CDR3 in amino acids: CASSLGSRTSGANVLTF. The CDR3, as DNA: TGTGCCAGCAGCTTAGGCAGCAGAACCTCTGGGGCCAACGTCCTGACTTTC.

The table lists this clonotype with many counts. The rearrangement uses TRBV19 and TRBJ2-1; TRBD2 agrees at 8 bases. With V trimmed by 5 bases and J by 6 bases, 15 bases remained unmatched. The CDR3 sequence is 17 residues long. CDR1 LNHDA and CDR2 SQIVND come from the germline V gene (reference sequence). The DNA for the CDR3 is TGTGCCAGTAGTCTACGCTGGGGCGGGGGGACGGGCAATGAGCAGTTCTTC. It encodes CASSLRWGGGTGNEQFF.

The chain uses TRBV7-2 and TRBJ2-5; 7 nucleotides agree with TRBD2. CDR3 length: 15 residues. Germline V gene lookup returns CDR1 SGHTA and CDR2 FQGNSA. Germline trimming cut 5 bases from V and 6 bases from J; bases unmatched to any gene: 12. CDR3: CASSSGAGGGKTQYF. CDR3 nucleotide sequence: TGTGCCAGCAGCAGTGGAGCGGGCGGGGGAAAGACCCAGTACTTC.

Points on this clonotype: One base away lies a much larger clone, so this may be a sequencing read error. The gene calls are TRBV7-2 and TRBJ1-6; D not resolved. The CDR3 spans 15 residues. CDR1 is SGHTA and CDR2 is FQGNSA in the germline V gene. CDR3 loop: CASSLQVGSNSLLHF. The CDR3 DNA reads TGTGCCAGCAGCTTACAAGTGGGCTCAAATTCACTCCTCCACTTT.

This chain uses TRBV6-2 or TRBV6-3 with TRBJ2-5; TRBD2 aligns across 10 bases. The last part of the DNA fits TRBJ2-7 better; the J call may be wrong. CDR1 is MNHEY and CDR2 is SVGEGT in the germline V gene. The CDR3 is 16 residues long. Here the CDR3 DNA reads TGTGCCAGCAGTCTCTCTAGCGGGAGATTATGGTACGAGCAGTACTTC. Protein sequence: CASSLSSGRLWYEQYF.

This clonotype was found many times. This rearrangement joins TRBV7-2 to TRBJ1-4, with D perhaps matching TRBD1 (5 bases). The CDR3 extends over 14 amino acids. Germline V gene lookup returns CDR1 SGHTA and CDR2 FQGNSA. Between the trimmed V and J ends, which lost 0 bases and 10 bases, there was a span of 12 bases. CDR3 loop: CASSLALGTGKLFF. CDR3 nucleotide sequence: TGTGCCAGCAGCTTAGCTCTAGGGACTGGAAAACTGTTTTTT.

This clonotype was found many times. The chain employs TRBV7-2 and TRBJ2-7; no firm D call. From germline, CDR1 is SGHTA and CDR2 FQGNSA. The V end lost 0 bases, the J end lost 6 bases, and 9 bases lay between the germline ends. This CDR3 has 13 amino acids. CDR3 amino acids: CASSLAPPFEQYF. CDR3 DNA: TGTGCCAGCAGCTTAGCGCCGCCTTTCGAGCAGTACTTC.

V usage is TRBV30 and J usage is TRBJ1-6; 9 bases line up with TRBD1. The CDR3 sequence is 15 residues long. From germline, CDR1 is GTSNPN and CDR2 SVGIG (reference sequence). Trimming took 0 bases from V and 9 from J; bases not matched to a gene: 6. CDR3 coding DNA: TGTGCCTGGAGTGTAAGGGACAGGGACTTTTCACCCCTCCACTTT. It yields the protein CAWSVRDRDFSPLHF.

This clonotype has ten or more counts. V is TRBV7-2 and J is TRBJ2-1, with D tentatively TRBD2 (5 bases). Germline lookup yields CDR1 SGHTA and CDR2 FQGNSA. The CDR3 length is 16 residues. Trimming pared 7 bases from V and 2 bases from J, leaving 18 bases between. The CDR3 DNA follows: TGTGCCAGCACCTCCCGGGGAATGTGGACCTACAATGAGCAGTTCTTC. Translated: CASTSRGMWTYNEQFF.